The rows below give T cell receptor beta chains drawn from one sample of a study of type 1 and type 2 diabetes patients. TCRdb used MiXCR to reprocess the multiplex PCR reads, holding one entry per CDR3 protein. The sample lists 250,000 to 300,000 distinct CDR3 sequences; over 45% were seen once. The specimen sequenced was peripheral blood mononuclear cells (PBMCs). These receptor sequences come from a man between 18 and 35 years old with type 2 diabetes. CDR3s include the opening cysteine and the closing phenylalanine or tryptophan. A D gene is named only where the DNA matches it firmly. Size tells how often a clone was seen (once, few, many) or the class of an expanded clone, and some rows leave it out.

clone size: .; V gene: TRBV18; D gene: TRBD1; J gene: TRBJ1-2; CDR3 protein: CASSPRDRALSGYGYTF; CDR3 DNA: TGTGCCAGCTCACCCAGGGACAGGGCTCTCTCAGGCTATGGCTACACCTTC
clone size: .; V gene: TRBV20-1; D gene: .; J gene: TRBJ1-1; CDR3 protein: CSARYGLGNTEAFF; CDR3 DNA: TGCAGTGCTAGGTACGGACTCGGGAACACTGAAGCTTTCTTT
clone size: .; V gene: TRBV10-3; D gene: TRBD1; J gene: TRBJ2-1; CDR3 protein: CATAGTGDYNEQFF; CDR3 DNA: TGTGCCACAGCCGGGACAGGAGACTACAATGAGCAGTTCTTC
clone size: few; V gene: TRBV27; D gene: TRBD1; J gene: TRBJ2-7; CDR3 protein: CASSDRDSYEQYF; CDR3 DNA: TGTGCCAGCAGTGACAGGGACTCCTACGAGCAGTACTTC
clone size: few; V gene: TRBV9; D gene: .; J gene: TRBJ2-1; CDR3 protein: CASSINNEQFF; CDR3 DNA: TGTGCCAGCAGTATTAACAATGAGCAGTTCTTC
clone size: many; V gene: TRBV19; D gene: .; J gene: TRBJ1-2; CDR3 protein: CASSIGGDQGYTF; CDR3 DNA: TGTGCCAGTAGTATTGGAGGGGATCAGGGCTACACCTTC
clone size: .; V gene: TRBV6-6; D gene: TRBD1; J gene: TRBJ1-6; CDR3 protein: CASSQGVGSSPLHF; CDR3 DNA: TGTGCCAGCAGTCAGGGGGTAGGGAGTTCACCCCTCCACTTT
clone size: many; V gene: TRBV4-1; D gene: .; J gene: TRBJ1-5; CDR3 protein: CASSQVAGSNQPQHF; CDR3 DNA: TGCGCCAGCAGCCAAGTTGCAGGGTCCAATCAGCCCCAGCATTTT
clone size: many; V gene: TRBV7-3; D gene: .; J gene: TRBJ2-1; CDR3 protein: CASSRDNFQPNEQFF; CDR3 DNA: TGTGCCAGCAGCCGAGACAATTTTCAGCCCAATGAGCAGTTCTTC
clone size: few; V gene: TRBV6-5; D gene: .; J gene: TRBJ2-2; CDR3 protein: CASITLTGFTGELFF; CDR3 DNA: TGTGCCAGCATTACATTGACGGGTTTCACCGGGGAGCTGTTTTTT
clone size: many; V gene: TRBV14; D gene: .; J gene: TRBJ1-4; CDR3 protein: CASSQVTPALNEKLFF; CDR3 DNA: TGTGCCAGCAGCCAAGTAACACCCGCCTTGAATGAAAAACTGTTTTTT
clone size: few; V gene: TRBV20-1; D gene: .; J gene: TRBJ2-7; CDR3 protein: CSASRDFPYEQYF; CDR3 DNA: TGCAGTGCTAGCCGGGACTTCCCCTACGAGCAGTACTTC
clone size: .; V gene: TRBV6-5; D gene: .; J gene: TRBJ2-1; CDR3 protein: CASSYSRGIGQFF; CDR3 DNA: TGTGCCAGCAGTTACTCCCGTGGAATAGGGCAGTTCTTC
clone size: .; V gene: TRBV19; D gene: .; J gene: TRBJ1-2; CDR3 protein: CASGSLNYGYTF; CDR3 DNA: TGTGCCAGTGGGTCGCTTAACTATGGCTACACCTTC
clone size: few; V gene: TRBV14; D gene: .; J gene: TRBJ2-7; CDR3 protein: CASSPPGRPAYEQYF; CDR3 DNA: TGTGCCAGCAGCCCCCCGGGCAGGCCTGCCTACGAGCAGTACTTC